These T cell receptor beta chains were read from a single sample in a study of shared clonotypes between healthy human individuals. Clones were read by immunoSEQ multiplex PCR, and TCRdb kept only the in-frame ones, dropping some. Of roughly 720,000 clones listed, roughly 91% are singletons. Material for sequencing was memory CD8+ T cells from PBMCs. All receptors come from a man between 18 and 29 years old in good health. Some clones in this sample may be carry-over from other donors' samples. Each CDR3 is given with its conserved first and last residue. D genes are given only for firm matches. Clone sizes are given selectively: once, few, many, or a class where the clone is expanded.

>NA|NA|15|TRBJ2-7|TRBV4-1
CASSQNTGRSYEQYF
TGCGCCAGCAGCCAAAACACGGGACGGTCCTACGAGCAGTACTTC
>NA|few|13|TRBJ2-7|TRBV7-9
CASSPTLSYEQYF
TGCGCCAGCAGCCCAACTCTCTCCTACGAGCAGTACTTC
>TRBD1|NA|14|TRBJ2-7|TRBV7-9
CASSVTGGSHEQYF
TGTGCCAGCAGCGTAACAGGGGGCTCCCACGAGCAGTACTTC
>NA|NA|13|TRBJ2-1|TRBV11-2
CASTRTRGNEQFF
TGTGCCAGCACCCGGACTCGGGGCAATGAGCAGTTCTTC
>NA|NA|13|TRBJ2-5|TRBV7-9
CASSSPAFETQYF
TGTGCCAGCAGCTCCCCGGCATTCGAGACCCAGTACTTC
>NA|NA|13|TRBJ1-4|TRBV15
CATSRDRSEKLFF
TGTGCCACCAGCAGAGATAGGAGTGAAAAACTGTTTTTT
>NA|NA|14|TRBJ2-1|TRBV27
CASSLRAIGGRSFF
TGTGCCAGCAGTTTAAGGGCGATTGGGGGGCGTTCGTTCTTC
>TRBD1|NA|15|TRBJ1-5|TRBV27
CASSSRQGRINPQHF
TGTGCCAGCAGTTCCCGACAGGGACGAATTAATCCCCAGCATTTT
>NA|few|13|TRBJ2-1|TRBV7-9
CASSLADYNEQFF
TGTGCCAGCAGCTTAGCGGACTACAATGAGCAGTTCTTC
>TRBD2|once|16|TRBJ2-1|TRBV7-2
CASSPWTSGSIDEQFF
TGTGCCAGCAGCCCTTGGACTAGCGGGAGTATCGATGAGCAGTTCTTC
>NA|NA|13|TRBJ2-1|TRBV9
CASSQDGYNEQFF
TGTGCCAGCAGCCAGGACGGCTACAATGAGCAGTTCTTC
>NA|NA|15|TRBJ1-5|TRBV15
CATSRSREPNQPQHF
TGTGCCACCAGCAGAAGCCGGGAACCCAATCAGCCCCAGCATTTT
>NA|NA|14|TRBJ1-1|TRBV4-1
CASSPRQTNTEAFF
TGCGCCAGCAGCCCCCGACAGACGAACACTGAAGCTTTCTTT
>TRBD2|once|14|TRBJ2-2|TRBV6-1
CATKAGPNTGELFF
TGTGCCACCAAAGCGGGGCCTAACACCGGGGAGCTGTTTTTT
>NA|NA|15|TRBJ2-2|TRBV4-3
CASSRTTLGTGELFF
TGCGCCAGCAGCCGAACTACGCTGGGGACCGGGGAGCTGTTTTTT
>TRBD1|NA|14|TRBJ1-5|TRBV13
CASSLSGGDQPQHF
TGTGCCAGCAGCTTATCAGGGGGCGATCAGCCCCAGCATTTT
>TRBD2|NA|20|TRBJ2-1|TRBV14
CASSQDLSRLAGGPGREQFF
TGTGCCAGCAGCCAAGATCTGTCTCGGCTAGCGGGAGGGCCAGGTCGTGAGCAGTTCTTC
>NA|NA|13|TRBJ2-7|TRBV11-1
CASSLGNSYEQYF
TGTGCCAGCAGCTTAGGGAATTCCTACGAGCAGTACTTC
>TRBD1|NA|16|TRBJ2-7|TRBV28
CASRSVFEGAPYEQYF
TGTGCCAGCAGATCCGTGTTCGAGGGGGCACCCTACGAGCAGTACTTC
>TRBD2|NA|15|TRBJ2-7|TRBV4-3
CASSQGTSGTYEQYF
TGCGCCAGCAGCCAAGGGACTAGCGGGACCTACGAGCAGTACTTC
>TRBD1|NA|17|TRBJ1-2|TRBV4-3
CASSQDARTGNLYGYTF
TGCGCCAGCAGCCAAGATGCGAGGACAGGGAACCTCTATGGCTACACCTTC
>NA|once|15|TRBJ1-2|TRBV7-3
CASSGGALKDYGYTF
TGTGCCAGCAGCGGAGGGGCCCTGAAGGACTATGGCTACACCTTC
>NA|NA|17|TRBJ1-1|TRBV13
CASSLGGTGRVITEAFF
TGTGCCAGCAGCTTAGGTGGAACAGGGAGGGTAATCACTGAAGCTTTCTTT
>NA|NA|15|TRBJ1-1|TRBV27
CASSLRGALNTEAFF
TGTGCCAGCAGTTTACGGGGTGCTCTGAACACTGAAGCTTTCTTT
>NA|NA|13|TRBJ1-1|TRBV18
CASSPGVNTEAFF
TGTGCCAGCTCACCGGGAGTGAACACTGAAGCTTTCTTT
>NA|NA|14|TRBJ1-2|TRBV7-8
CASSWGPATYGYTF
TGTGCCAGCAGCTGGGGTCCAGCTACCTATGGCTACACCTTC